This T cell receptor (beta chain) was recovered during a study of Ad26.COV2.S vaccination and SARS-CoV-2 variants (TCRdb year 2021). Context from the whole study: Vaccine-arm donors came from COV1001, a multicentre, randomized, double-blind, placebo-controlled phase I-IIa trial of Ad26.COV2.S in healthy adults. Participants in the trial were split at random into five groups of five each, receiving low-dose or high-dose Ad26.COV2.S once or twice, or else placebo on both occasions. Ad26.COV2.S was administered intramuscularly at a dose of 5x10^10 or 1x10^11 viral particles, either as one shot or as two shots given 56 days apart. Throughout the experiments and outcome assessment, investigators stayed blinded to trial group allocation. The TCR-sequenced set comprised around 30 samples: some 20 Ad26.COV2.S vaccine recipients, 5 placebo recipients and 8 SARS-CoV-2 convalescent individuals. The specificity and breadth of SARS-CoV-2-reactive T cell receptors after Ad26.COV2.S vaccination were assessed by TCRbeta repertoire sequencing. The study at large found these results: After vaccination, spike-specific CD8+ and CD4+ T cell responses were reported to show substantial breadth. Higher spike-specific TCR breadth was observed in Ad26.COV2.S recipients than in placebo recipients (P = 0.0014). According to the authors, total T cell responses may have been underestimated by the TCR breadth and depth analyses. The study was not powered to compare responses between vaccine doses or regimens. Vaccine and placebo recipients had similar non-spike TCR breadth, a finding consistent with the vaccine containing only spike.

With respect to this clone: Its specific antigen is unknown. Base-call qualities are not available, and no considerably larger clone is one nucleotide away.

The sample's treatment or condition label, decoded: about 20 received Ad26.COV2.S at low or high dose, single or two shots; a few received placebo; per-sample allocation not given. For vaccine and placebo recipients, repertoires were sequenced using samples collected on day 63 after the first injection. Between 29 July and 7 August 2020, Cohort 1b enrolled 25 adults aged 18-55 years at one site in Boston, USA. Ad26.COV2.S was a replication-incompetent adenovirus type 26 vector expressing a prefusion-stabilized SARS-CoV-2 spike protein from the original Wuhan strain. Reading the germline V gene gives CDR1 SGHRS and CDR2 YFSETQ. The germline V and J ends show losses of 3 bases and 10 bases respectively, and no gene match explains 15 bases of the junction. The CDR3 has 16 amino acids, counting the end cysteine and phenylalanine. The entry retains the CDR3 DNA only, 48 bases that are in frame from base 1.

The immunoSEQ Assay was used to sequence TCRbeta CDR3 regions. After extraction, genomic DNA underwent amplification by bias-controlled multiplex PCR, followed by high-throughput sequencing. The authors' analysis ran thus. To quantify the absolute abundance of every unique TCRbeta CDR3 region, sequences were collapsed and filtered. T cell fraction was estimated by normalizing TCRbeta template counts to usable DNA, which was measured by amplifying reference genes present in all nucleated cells. Repertoire TCRs were annotated as SARS-CoV-2-specific by exact matching of V gene, CDR3 amino acid sequence and J gene to a known reactive TCR set. The reference SARS-CoV-2 TCR set came from MIRA and was filtered for enrichment in COVID-19-positive ImmuneCODE repertoires, removing public or cross-reactive TCRs. Using the MIRA antigens, annotated TCRs were further analysed by specific ORF or by position within an ORF. Breadth was defined as annotated unique rearrangements over total unique productive rearrangements; depth was the summed frequency of those rearrangements. Two-sided Wilcoxon rank-sum tests were used to compare TCR breadth between groups. The source is immuneACCESS, and TCRdb retained only in-frame sequences with V and J called. Part of the clones is not carried over; for the studies checked, unresolved V genes explain less than half of this, and the remainder is unexplained. For V, J and clone size, that table is used; D and trimming come from the DNA. Within this sample are hundreds of thousands of clones, with 75% to 90% of them counted one time only. Of the sample, approximately 2.5% falls within the top ten clones.

The material sequenced was peripheral blood, taken in a trial of Ad26.COV2.S vaccine versus placebo. This receptor was identified in a person aged 18-60 years who received the Ad26.COV2.S COVID-19 vaccine or a placebo. The V gene is TRBV5-1 and the J gene is TRBJ2-5; TRBD1 agrees with 10 junctional bases. The CDR3 has the sequence CASSSEPRDRGPGQYF. The base sequence is TGCGCCAGCAGCTCCGAGCCCCGGGACAGGGGTCCGGGCCAGTACTTC.